This TCR beta chain was obtained from a study of blood T cell repertoires in COVID-19. Overall study: The United States, Italy and Spain were the sources of the acute and convalescent COVID-19 samples. Sources were T cells, B-cell-depleted T cells, or PBMCs; the material itself was cDNA or gDNA.

Germline-derived CDR1 and CDR2 are SGHTA and FQGNSA. The junction had 9 bases not matched to a gene; V was cut back by 6 bases and J by 5 bases. The CDR3 is made up of 15 amino acids. Authors' data handling: The assay estimated nucleated cells by amplifying reference gene primers. Libraries were prepared by immunoSEQ multiplex PCR; TCRdb keeps only in-frame clonotypes and omits some of them. That table furnishes V, J and clone size, whereas the DNA furnished D and trimming. Among about 250,000 clones listed, around 90% were seen once. The genes are TRBV7-2 and TRBJ1-5; TRBD1 aligns across 8 bases. The TCR originated in a man older than 75 with acute or convalescent COVID-19. Sequenced material: peripheral blood. The CDR3 loop is CASSFDRGGDQPQHF. CDR3 nucleotide sequence: TGTGCCAGCAGTTTTGACAGGGGTGGCGATCAGCCCCAGCATTTT.